These T cell receptor beta chains were read from a single sample in a study of identifying expanded T cells in peripheral blood. Repertoires were generated with immunoSEQ multiplex PCR, while TCRdb's copy carries only in-frame clones and drops some. The data contain approximately 90,000 clones, around 88% of them singletons. The sample taken for sequencing was blood. The receptors here all came from a person aged 18-70 years in good health. CDR3s include the opening cysteine and the closing phenylalanine or tryptophan. The D gene is left open where the match is weak. Clone size appears in some rows only: once, few, many, or a class for an expanded clone.

j_call,v_call,clone_size,d_call,cdr3_nt,cdr3_aa
TRBJ1-2,TRBV7-2,-,TRBD1,TGTGCCAGCAGCTCGGACAGGGTATATGGCTACACCTTC,CASSSDRVYGYTF
TRBJ2-7,TRBV30,-,-,TGTGCCTGGAGTTTGACAGGCTACGAGCAGTACTTC,CAWSLTGYEQYF
TRBJ2-7,TRBV13,-,-,TGTGCCAGCACTCGTATGGGTGAGCCCTACGAGCAGTACTTC,CASTRMGEPYEQYF
TRBJ2-5,TRBV4-1,once,-,TGCGCCAGCAGCCAAGAAAGCAGGGAGGGGGGGACCCAGTACTTC,CASSQESREGGTQYF
TRBJ1-2,TRBV5-6,-,-,TGTGCCAGCAGCTCATCGACGGATTTGCATGGCTACACCTTC,CASSSSTDLHGYTF
TRBJ1-2,TRBV19,medium-sized,-,TGTGCCAGTAGGGAAGACAGCACTAACTATGGCTACACCTTC,CASREDSTNYGYTF
TRBJ1-1,TRBV7-9,-,-,TGTGCCAGCAACTGGGTAGTAACGAACACTGAAGCTTTCTTT,CASNWVVTNTEAFF
TRBJ1-1,TRBV7-8,-,-,TGTGCCAGCAGCTTAGGGTACAGGGTGAACACTGAAGCTTTCTTT,CASSLGYRVNTEAFF
TRBJ2-7,TRBV6-5,once,TRBD2,TGTGCCAGCAGTTACGGGCGGGGGATTCCCTACGAGCAGTACTTC,CASSYGRGIPYEQYF
TRBJ2-3,TRBV29-1,-,-,TGCAGCGTTGTGGGACCCATACCAGATACGCAGTATTTT,CSVVGPIPDTQYF
TRBJ1-1,TRBV6-5,once,-,TGTGCCAGCAGTTACTCGATCGGGGCAGGTAAGACTGAAGCTTTCTTT,CASSYSIGAGKTEAFF
TRBJ2-4,TRBV13,-,-,TGTGCCAGCAGACACAGCCTAGCCAAAAACATTCAGTACTTC,CASRHSLAKNIQYF
TRBJ1-1,TRBV6-5,few,TRBD1,TGTGCCAGCAGTTACCATACGACAGGGAATACTGAAGCTTTCTTT,CASSYHTTGNTEAFF
TRBJ2-7,TRBV19,-,-,TGTGCCAGTAGTATTAATGGCCAGAACTCCTACGAGCAGTACTTC,CASSINGQNSYEQYF
TRBJ1-3,TRBV11-3,-,-,TGTGCCAGCAGCTCCAGAGGTCTGGGCTTCTCTGGAAACACCATATATTTT,CASSSRGLGFSGNTIYF
TRBJ1-2,TRBV7-2,-,-,TGTGCCAGCAGGTTGGGGGTCGCGGGGGAAGGCTACACCTTC,CASRLGVAGEGYTF
TRBJ1-2,TRBV30,-,-,TGTGCCTGGAGAGGAGGGGGCTATGGCTACACCTTC,CAWRGGGYGYTF
TRBJ1-4,TRBV30,-,-,TGTGCCTGCAGCCACAACCCTGCAACTAATGAAAAACTGTTTTTT,CACSHNPATNEKLFF
TRBJ2-2,TRBV15,once,-,TGTGCCACCAGCAGACGACAGGCCCGGTTTGACACCGGGGAGCTGTTTTTT,CATSRRQARFDTGELFF
TRBJ2-7,TRBV6-6,-,-,TGTGCCAGCAGTTATCCCGAGGGTTACGGCTTGTTCGAGCAGTACTTC,CASSYPEGYGLFEQYF
TRBJ2-5,TRBV30,-,-,TGTGCCTGGACCTCCGTCTATCGCTCTCTCGTTGGGACCCAGTACTTC,CAWTSVYRSLVGTQYF
TRBJ1-5,TRBV18,-,-,TGTGCCAGCTCACCGAGCGCAGGACACACCAATCAGCCCCAGCATTTT,CASSPSAGHTNQPQHF
TRBJ1-3,TRBV5-1,-,-,TGCGCCAGCAGCTGGGGGTTGGGGGACCCTGGAAACACCATATATTTT,CASSWGLGDPGNTIYF
TRBJ2-3,TRBV6-4,-,TRBD2,TGTGCCAGCAGTGCCGAAGCGGGGGGCCCCACAGATACGCAGTATTTT,CASSAEAGGPTDTQYF
TRBJ2-5,TRBV18,-,-,TGTGCCAGCTCACCCCCAGGGGCACGGGAGACCCAGTACTTC,CASSPPGARETQYF
TRBJ1-1,TRBV19,once,-,TGTGCCAGTAGTATCCTCCCCAGGGTTTCTGAAGCTTTCTTT,CASSILPRVSEAFF
TRBJ2-1,TRBV13,-,TRBD2,TGTGCCAGCAGCTTAGGGATCCTTAGCGGGGGCCCATACAATGAGCAGTTCTTC,CASSLGILSGGPYNEQFF
TRBJ1-4,TRBV14,-,-,TGTGCCAGCAGCGGGGGGGCATCCATCTATGAAAAACTGTTTTTT,CASSGGASIYEKLFF